Below, 20 T cell receptor beta chains from the same sample are listed, as sequenced in a study of blood T cell repertoires in COVID-19. TCRdb keeps only in-frame clones here, not all; method: immunoSEQ multiplex PCR. The sample holds around 370,000 clones, under 95% seen once. Sequenced material: peripheral blood. These receptors all come from a woman under 30 who had recovered from COVID-19.

The V and J genes are TRBV21-1 and TRBJ1-2; the table's D call of TRBD1 was not tested on the DNA. TRBV21-1 is listed as a pseudogene. This CDR3 is built from 22 residues. In DNA form, the CDR3 reads TGTGCCAGCAGCAAAGATCACAGGGGGCGCCCCAACCTTCGGGGGGCCTCCTATGGCTACACCTTC. This codes for CASSKDHRGRPNLRGASYGYTF.

The chain recombines TRBV6-1 with TRBJ1-5; D ambiguous. The CDR3 sequence is 12 residues long. Germline V gene lookup returns CDR1 MNHNS and CDR2 SASEGT. V lost 3 bases and J 9 bases, leaving 9 bases between the germline ends. CDR3 amino acids: CASSDNRGPQHF. The CDR3 nucleotides read TGTGCCAGCAGTGATAACCGGGGGCCCCAGCATTTT.

The chain uses TRBV4-3 and TRBJ2-1; 8 bases are shared with TRBD1. Germline V lookup: CDR1 LGHNA, CDR2 YSLEER. The CDR3 extends over 16 amino acids. Trimming cost V 0 bases and J 12 bases; bases outside gene matches: 13. CDR3 in DNA: TGCGCCAGCAGCCAAGACCGGGACAGGAGGGCTCTGGGGCAGTTCTTC. Its protein product is CASSQDRDRRALGQFF.

The chain combines TRBV5-4 with TRBJ2-5; 7 bases fit TRBD1. Germline trimming cut 4 bases from V and 1 base from J; bases unmatched to any gene: 1. This CDR3 contains 13 residues. The V gene's germline CDR1 is SGHNT and CDR2 YYREEE (reference sequence). The CDR3 spells CASSDRVQETQYF. CDR3 nucleotide sequence: TGTGCCAGCAGCGACAGGGTCCAAGAGACCCAGTACTTC.

This clone showed up just a few times. The chain has TRBV7-9 and TRBJ1-1, with D possibly matching TRBD1 (6 bases). Trimming took 2 bases from V and 10 from J, leaving 17 bases between them. Looked up from germline, CDR1 is SEHNR and CDR2 is FQNEAQ (reference sequence). The CDR3 runs 14 residues. CDR3 nucleotides: TGTGCCAGCAGCTTACGTTCAGGGGCGCTCACAGCTTTCTTT. Its translation is CASSLRSGALTAFF.

CDR3 nucleotides: TGTGCCAGCGCGGCGGGGAACGGAAACACCATATATTTT. It specifies CASAAGNGNTIYF. The chain uses TRBV7-9 and TRBJ1-3; D is unresolved. The ends were cut back, 8 bases at V and 4 bases at J, with 12 bases in the middle. The germline CDR1 and CDR2 sequences are SEHNR and FQNEAQ (reference sequence). The CDR3 loop spans 13 amino acids.

This clone was detected only once. The rearrangement uses TRBV14 and TRBJ1-1; D perhaps matches TRBD1 (5 bases). V lost 2 bases to trimming and J lost 5 bases, with 15 bases between them. The CDR3 totals 15 residues. The germline V gene has CDR1 SGHDN and CDR2 FVKESK. In DNA, the CDR3 is TGTGCCAGCAGCCAACCCCCCGGGGGGAAGACTGAAGCTTTCTTT. This encodes CASSQPPGGKTEAFF.

This clone was found once. The V gene is TRBV9, the J gene TRBJ1-3; D is ambiguous. This CDR3 spans 16 amino acids. Germline V CDR1 and CDR2: SGDLS, YYNGEE. Trimming cost V 3 bases and J 3 bases, with 16 bases left between them. The chain's CDR3 is CASSADGESSGNTIYF. The CDR3 DNA reads TGTGCCAGCAGCGCTGACGGGGAGAGTAGTGGAAACACCATATATTTT.

The chain recombines TRBV14 with TRBJ2-1, with a possible D match to TRBD2 (5 bases). V lost 4 bases, J lost 7 bases, and 14 bases lay in between. The germline V gene encodes CDR1 SGHDN and CDR2 FVKESK. This CDR3 region has 14 residues. The CDR3 DNA follows: TGTGCCAGCAGCCTATCCCTGACGGGGAATGAGCAGTTCTTC. Amino acid sequence: CASSLSLTGNEQFF. Filled out from reference TRBV14 and TRBJ2-1, the complete variable domain reads EAGVTQFPSHSVIEKGQTVTLRCDPISGHDNLYWYRRVMGKEIKFLLHFVKESKQDESGMPNNRFLAERTGGTYSTLKVQPAELEDSGVYFCASSLSLTGNEQFFGPGTRLTVL.

The chain uses TRBV2 and TRBJ1-1, with unresolved D. From germline, CDR1 is SNHLY and CDR2 FYNNEI. The V end lost 1 base, the J end lost 5 bases, and 14 bases lay between the germline ends. The CDR3 is 15 amino acids. CDR3 residues: CASSEGPGARTEAFF. The CDR3, as DNA: TGTGCCAGCAGTGAAGGTCCGGGTGCTAGGACTGAAGCTTTCTTT.

The chain carries TRBV6-5 and TRBJ1-2, with TRBD1 as a possible D gene (6 bases). The CDR3 extends over 12 amino acids. In germline, CDR1 is MNHEY, CDR2 SVGAGI. The V end was cut by 6 bases, the J end by 10 bases, with 15 bases between. This CDR3 reads CASSLDRLYYTF. CDR3 in DNA: TGTGCCAGCAGCCTTGACAGGCTATACTACACCTTC.

The chain recombines TRBV7-2 with TRBJ2-1; 11 bases line up with TRBD2. This CDR3 is 17 amino acids long. V dropped 5 bases and J dropped 2; count of bases not matched to a gene: 8. Germline loops: CDR1 SGHTA, CDR2 FQGNSA. CDR3 nucleotides: TGTGCCAGCAGCGAAAGGGGGACTAGCGGAACCTACAATGAGCAGTTCTTC. Translating gives CASSERGTSGTYNEQFF.

The V call is TRBV7-2, the J call TRBJ1-1; TRBD1 might be the D (5 bases). The CDR3 loop spans 15 amino acids. Germline loops: CDR1 SGHTA, CDR2 FQGNSA. The V end lost 1 base, the J end lost 0 bases, and 9 bases lay between the germline ends. CDR3 residues: CASSLEQAMNTEAFF. CDR3 in DNA: TGTGCCAGCAGCTTAGAACAGGCAATGAACACTGAAGCTTTCTTT.

This chain connects TRBV7-8 to TRBJ1-1; 7 nucleotides align to TRBD1. V was pared by 5 bases and J by 2 bases, with 5 bases of the junction left unmatched. This CDR3 has 14 residues. Germline assignment: CDR1 SGHVS and CDR2 FQNEAQ. The CDR3 sequence: CASSHGDSNTEAFF. The CDR3 region has the DNA TGTGCCAGCAGCCACGGGGACAGCAACACTGAAGCTTTCTTT.

The chain combines TRBV4-3 with TRBJ1-2, with no clear D. Germline V gives CDR1 LGHNA, CDR2 YSLEER. V lost 4 bases to trimming and J lost 8 bases, with 17 bases between them. The CDR3 runs to 14 residues. This CDR3 reads CASSRSREFSGYTF. CDR3 nucleotides: TGCGCCAGCAGCCGTTCCCGAGAGTTTTCGGGCTACACCTTC.

As to this clone: Other DNA sequences in the sample encode the same CDR3. The chain recombines TRBV7-2 with TRBJ2-5; possible D gene TRBD2, 5 bases. Trimming took 3 bases from V and 3 from J, leaving 8 bases between them. CDR1 is SGHTA and CDR2 is FQGNSA in the germline V gene. The CDR3 extends over 13 amino acids. CDR3 region: CASSLVREETQYF. CDR3 bases: TGTGCCAGCAGCTTGGTGAGGGAAGAGACCCAGTACTTC.

V gene TRBV18 combines with J gene TRBJ1-2, with D perhaps TRBD1 (6 bases). Germline assignment: CDR1 KGHSH and CDR2 LQKENI. The V end was cut by 3 bases, the J end by 7 bases, with 18 bases between. The CDR3 has 15 residues. CDR3 residues: CASSPRQGGGPGYTF. CDR3 DNA: TGTGCCAGCTCACCCCGACAAGGGGGGGGGCCTGGCTACACCTTC.

The chain employs TRBV29-1 and TRBJ1-2; TRBD1 matches at 7 bases. Germline CDR1 is SQVTM and CDR2 is ANQGSEA. The CDR3 is 15 amino acids. J lost 0 bases, V lost 3 bases, and 7 bases had no gene match. The CDR3 DNA follows: TGCAGCGTTGACCTTACAGGGGTTCCTAACTATGGCTACACCTTC. This codes for CSVDLTGVPNYGYTF.

The V gene is TRBV7-9, the J gene TRBJ2-2; D may be TRBD1 (5 bases). Between the trimmed V and J ends, which lost 5 bases and 1 base, there was a span of 17 bases. The CDR3 sequence is 17 residues long. Germline values: CDR1 SEHNR, CDR2 FQNEAQ (reference sequence). The CDR3 reads CASSPEWGTENTGELFF. The DNA for the CDR3 is TGTGCCAGCAGCCCAGAATGGGGCACAGAGAACACCGGGGAGCTGTTTTTT.

V usage is TRBV5-1 and J usage is TRBJ2-1, with 8 bases aligning to TRBD2. The CDR3 sequence is 14 residues long. With 0 bases clipped from V and 9 bases from J, the junction kept 5 bases outside the gene matches. From germline, CDR1 is SGHRS and CDR2 YFSETQ. The CDR3 is CASSLAASGGEQFF. The CDR3, as DNA: TGCGCCAGCAGCTTGGCCGCGAGCGGGGGTGAGCAGTTCTTC.